These 25 T cell receptor beta chains were all obtained from the same sample, sequenced in a study of identical twins (dated by TCRdb to about 2016). The protocol used for the library was 5' RACE. TCRdb names Illumina HiSeq 2000 as the instrument used. In TCRdb, the public reads were trimmed at Q25 with fastp and aligned with MiXCR, with productive beta chains retained. Rows are unified per CDR3 protein, each entry keeping the most common DNA and genes. This sample has approximately 410,000 distinct CDR3 sequences in its table, and around 18% of those were observed once. The top ten hold 9.5% to 15% of the sample. Source material: naive T cells sorted from blood. The cell subset or site label, read with the paper, signifies: cells isolated with a human naive T-cell isolation kit. These receptors were taken from a man aged 50-59 years in good health.

This clonotype occurred a few times. The chain employs TRBV27 and TRBJ2-7, with D tentatively TRBD1 (6 bases). Germline values: CDR1 MNHEY, CDR2 SMNVEV (reference sequence). V was pared by 7 bases and J by 3 bases, with 13 bases between. CDR3 length: 13 amino acids. The CDR3 DNA reads as TGTGCCAGCAAGGACAGTGCCCTCTACGAGCAGTACTTC. Protein product: CASKDSALYEQYF.

The table lists this clonotype with a few counts. The chain links TRBV20-1 to TRBJ1-5; 7 positions agree with TRBD1. The germline V gene encodes CDR1 DFQATT and CDR2 SNEGSKA (reference sequence). There are 14 residues in the CDR3. Unmatched junction bases numbered 8, after V lost 5 bases and J lost 4 bases. CDR3 coding DNA: TGCAGTGCTCGGGGGGACAGCCTTAATCAGCCCCAGCATTTT. This sequence encodes CSARGDSLNQPQHF.

This clonotype has just a few counts. The rearrangement links TRBV20-1 to TRBJ1-1, with no clear D. The germline V gene encodes CDR1 DFQATT and CDR2 SNEGSKA (reference sequence). The CDR3 is made up of 11 amino acids. The V and J ends lost 0 bases and 3 bases respectively, with 2 bases between them. The CDR3 DNA follows: TGCAGTGCTAGAGAGGACACTGAAGCTTTCTTT. It is translated as CSAREDTEAFF.

This clonotype was counted only a few times. The chain uses TRBV4-3 and TRBJ2-2; D unclear. The CDR3 totals 19 residues. Germline CDR1 and CDR2: LGHNA and YSLEER. V lost 0 bases and J 2 bases, leaving 19 bases between the germline ends. The CDR3 nucleotides read TGCGCCAGCAGCCAAGATGGTAGTAGACCCGCTCTAAACACCGGGGAGCTGTTTTTT. It codes for CASSQDGSRPALNTGELFF.

This clonotype occurred a few times. This chain links TRBV9 with TRBJ2-7; D is ambiguous. Trimming took off 2 bases at V and 0 bases at J, with 9 bases between the two ends. The CDR3 has 14 residues. Germline V lookup: CDR1 SGDLS, CDR2 YYNGEE. DNA for the CDR3: TGTGCCAGCAGCGTTGTTCCTAGCTCCTACGAGCAGTACTTC. Protein sequence: CASSVVPSSYEQYF.

This clonotype was recorded at least ten times. The chain combines TRBV29-1 with TRBJ2-6, with D uncertain. Trimming left V 5 bases short and J 0 bases short, with 8 bases between. Germline V CDR1 and CDR2: SQVTM, ANQGSEA. The CDR3 length is 14 residues. In nucleotides, the CDR3 is TGCAGCGTTAAACAGAGCTCTGGGGCCAACGTCCTGACTTTC. Encoded protein: CSVKQSSGANVLTF.

The CDR3 spells CSARLGGYEQYF. CDR3 bases: TGCAGTGCTAGATTAGGGGGCTACGAGCAGTACTTC. The V and J genes are TRBV20-1 and TRBJ2-7; tentative D call: TRBD1 (6 bases). The CDR3 covers 12 residues. Trimming cost V 2 bases and J 3 bases, with 8 bases left between them. Looked up from germline, CDR1 is DFQATT and CDR2 is SNEGSKA (reference sequence).

This clonotype was picked up a small number of times. The chain combines TRBV7-9 with TRBJ2-3; 7 bases are shared with TRBD1. The germline CDR1 and CDR2 sequences are SEHNR and FQNEAQ (reference sequence). J gave up 9 bases and V 4 bases, and 1 base lay outside the gene matches. The CDR3 spans 11 residues. This chain's CDR3 is CASSSTGTQYF. CDR3 DNA sequence: TGTGCCAGCAGCTCGACAGGGACGCAGTATTTT.

This clonotype was seen only a few times. This chain connects TRBV7-3 to TRBJ2-3, with 7 nucleotides matching TRBD2. Germline values: CDR1 SGHTA, CDR2 FQGTGA. V gave up 5 bases and J gave up 2 bases; unmatched junction bases: 7. The CDR3 extends over 15 amino acids. CDR3 bases: TGTGCCAGCAGCCGGGTGGGAGGGGTCACAGATACGCAGTATTTT. Residues: CASSRVGGVTDTQYF.

In this sample, this clonotype turned up a few times. Written as DNA, the CDR3 is TGTGCCAGCAGTTTAGTCCCGGGACAGGGGGCGAACACTGAAGCTTTCTTT. The encoded protein is CASSLVPGQGANTEAFF. V usage is TRBV28 and J usage is TRBJ1-1; 12 positions match TRBD1. The length of the CDR3 is 17 residues. Germline assignment: CDR1 MDHEN and CDR2 SYDVKM. The junction had 5 bases not matched to a gene; V was cut back by 2 bases and J by 1 base.

This clonotype was recorded at least ten times. The chain is built from TRBV21-1 and TRBJ2-3. TRBV21-1 is noted as a pseudogene. This CDR3 has 13 residues. In DNA form, the CDR3 reads TGTGCCAGCTTTCGGCAGCTCACAGATACGCAGTATTTT. Protein: CASFRQLTDTQYF.

J is TRBJ2-5 and V is TRBV6-2 or TRBV6-3; D is undetermined. Germline CDR1 and CDR2: MNHEY and SVGEGT. V was clipped by 3 bases and J by 2 bases, with 7 bases between them. The CDR3 totals 13 residues. The CDR3 sequence is CASSYALQETQYF. The CDR3 DNA is TGTGCCAGCAGTTATGCTCTGCAAGAGACCCAGTACTTC.

This clonotype occurred many times. The rearrangement uses TRBV11-2 and TRBJ1-2, with D unclear. CDR1 is SGHAT, CDR2 FQNNGV, per germline. The CDR3 totals 13 residues. Trimming cost V 5 bases and J 0 bases, with 7 bases left between them. The CDR3 DNA sequence: TGTGCCAGCAGCCAGTCAACTAACTATGGCTACACCTTC. It codes for CASSQSTNYGYTF.

The J gene is TRBJ2-1, the V gene TRBV15; the match to TRBD1 covers 9 bases. Trimming removed 1 base from V and 7 bases from J; junction bases left unmatched: 5. The CDR3 is 15 residues long. Germline assignment: CDR1 LNHNV and CDR2 YYDKDF (reference sequence). The CDR3 sequence: CATSRGDRARNEQFF. Here the CDR3 DNA reads TGTGCCACCAGCAGAGGGGACAGGGCCCGGAATGAGCAGTTCTTC.

This clonotype appeared a few times. Here the CDR3 DNA reads TGTGCCAGCAGCGTAGTGACAGCGGGGACCTACGAGCAGTACTTC. It translates to CASSVVTAGTYEQYF. The rearrangement links TRBV9 to TRBJ2-7, with TRBD2 identical over 7 bases. CDR3 length equals 15 residues. Losses at the gene ends were 0 bases for V and 2 bases for J; bases not matched to a gene: 5. The germline V gene encodes CDR1 SGDLS and CDR2 YYNGEE.

The chain combines TRBV10-3 with TRBJ2-3; the D gene is possibly TRBD2 (6 bases). CDR1 is ENHRY, CDR2 SYGVKD, per germline. The CDR3 covers 15 residues. V shed 6 bases and J shed 0 bases, with 13 bases lying between them. CDR3 sequence: CAIRGGGVSTDTQYF. CDR3 DNA: TGTGCCATCAGGGGCGGCGGGGTGAGCACAGATACGCAGTATTTT.

The chain combines TRBV11-2 with TRBJ2-1; no reliable D call. Germline-derived CDR1 and CDR2 are SGHAT and FQNNGV. V lost 1 base and J lost 0, with 10 bases in between. This CDR3 spans 16 amino acids. The CDR3 protein is CASSLVARSSYNEQFF. The CDR3 DNA is TGTGCCAGCAGCTTAGTGGCCAGGAGCTCCTACAATGAGCAGTTCTTC.

Ten or more counts support this clonotype. The chain joins TRBV29-1 to TRBJ2-2; no clear D. Per germline, CDR1 SQVTM and CDR2 ANQGSEA. CDR3 length equals 14 residues. V lost 0 bases and J lost 4, with 9 bases in between. The CDR3 reads CSVEEGRPTGELFF. The CDR3, as DNA: TGCAGCGTTGAAGAGGGCCGACCCACCGGGGAGCTGTTTTTT.

This sequence joins TRBV20-1 and TRBJ2-7; possible D gene TRBD2, 5 bases. Per germline, CDR1 DFQATT and CDR2 SNEGSKA (reference sequence). Trimming removed 6 bases at V and 0 bases at J, with 18 bases between. CDR3 length: 15 amino acids. The CDR3 loop reads CSAGSSHSSSYEQYF. DNA for the CDR3: TGCAGTGCGGGGAGCAGCCACTCAAGCTCCTACGAGCAGTACTTC.

This clonotype was seen only a few times. CDR3 sequence: CSVSWGEQFF. CDR3 coding DNA: TGCAGCGTTTCTTGGGGAGAGCAGTTCTTC. The chain couples TRBV29-1 to TRBJ2-1, with no clear D. The CDR3 totals 10 residues. Between the trimmed V and J ends, which lost 5 bases and 10 bases, there was a span of 9 bases. The germline CDR1 and CDR2 sequences are SQVTM and ANQGSEA.

V gene TRBV15 combines with J gene TRBJ2-2; no definite D call. This CDR3 is built from 15 residues. Per germline, CDR1 LNHNV and CDR2 YYDKDF (reference sequence). V lost 0 bases to trimming and J lost 4 bases, with 9 bases between them. CDR3 residues: CATSRDKVFTGELFF. CDR3 nucleotides: TGTGCCACCAGCAGAGATAAGGTCTTCACCGGGGAGCTGTTTTTT. The whole variable domain, remainder taken from reference TRBV15 and TRBJ2-2, is DAMVIQNPRYQVTQFGKPVTLSCSQTLNHNVMYWYQQKSSQAPKLLFHYYDKDFNNEADTPDNFQSRRPNTSFCFLDIRSPGLGDTAMYLCATSRDKVFTGELFFGEGSRLTVL.

The sample holds a few counts of this clonotype. The CDR3 loop is CASSQEVFGELFF. The CDR3 nucleotides are TGTGCCAGCAGCCAGGAAGTGTTCGGGGAGCTGTTTTTT. The rearrangement links TRBV11-2 to TRBJ2-2, with D unresolved. V dropped 5 bases and J dropped 7 bases, with 11 bases sitting between them. Germline lookup yields CDR1 SGHAT and CDR2 FQNNGV. The CDR3 consists of 13 residues.

The rearrangement uses TRBV20-1 and TRBJ2-7; tentatively, D is TRBD2 (6 bases). Germline values: CDR1 DFQATT, CDR2 SNEGSKA (reference sequence). The CDR3 is 15 amino acids. Trimming cost V 2 bases and J 3 bases, with 17 bases left between them. This CDR3 is CSARRDGTSNYEQYF. The CDR3 coding sequence is TGCAGTGCTAGACGCGACGGGACTTCTAACTACGAGCAGTACTTC.

This clonotype was counted a few times. J is TRBJ2-2 and V is TRBV3-1, with D possibly matching TRBD1 (6 bases). Germline-derived CDR1 and CDR2 are LGHDT and YNNKEL (reference sequence). The V and J ends lost 1 base and 3 bases respectively, with 15 bases between them. The CDR3 sequence is 17 residues long. Here the CDR3 reads CASSQAIAGVDTGELFF. For the CDR3, the DNA is TGTGCCAGCAGCCAAGCCATCGCAGGGGTCGACACCGGGGAGCTGTTTTTT.

This clonotype showed up many times. The chain recombines TRBV20-1 with TRBJ2-7; D is uncertain. Germline CDR1 DFQATT, CDR2 SNEGSKA (reference sequence). The V and J ends lost 3 bases and 0 bases respectively, with 6 bases between them. This CDR3 is built from 12 residues. CDR3: CSARGNSYEQYF. Here the CDR3 DNA reads TGCAGTGCTAGGGGGAACTCCTACGAGCAGTACTTC.